What follows describes a single T cell receptor beta chain. Its antigen is unidentified. The read finishes 3 residues shy of the CDR3 end, and the germline J gene is used to complete it. The sample is drawn from a study of T cell clonality in common variable immunodeficiency. Study-level points and caveats: CVID subjects had higher TCRbeta clonality than healthy controls, most marked in about a third. Shared TCRbeta clones were fewer between CVID subjects than controls. Fewer deletions and N-nucleotide insertions were reportedly seen in common variable immunodeficiency TCR beta sequences.

Some clones are missing from TCRdb's copy, which holds only in-frame ones; the method was immunoSEQ multiplex PCR. Listed for the sample are more than 20,000 clones, none seen a single time. The CDR3 sequence is 16 residues long. Germline V gene lookup returns CDR1 MNHEY and CDR2 SVGEGT. V was shortened by 2 bases and J by 5 bases, with 16 bases between the two germline ends. CVID meant reduced serum IgG, IgA and/or IgM plus specific antibody deficiency. The clonotype comes from a human donor with common variable immunodeficiency. This chain joins TRBV6-2 or TRBV6-3 and TRBJ1-5; TRBD1 is a possible D gene (5 bases). The sequenced sample was peripheral blood mononuclear cells. This CDR3 is CASSYGSYEGYQPQHF. The covered CDR3 bases are TGTGCCAGCAGTTACGGTAGTTATGAGGGGTATCAGCCC.